The 2 T cell receptor beta chains below were found in one sample sequenced in a study of blood T cell repertoires in COVID-19. Only in-frame clones appear in the TCRdb table, and some are missing; sequencing was by immunoSEQ multiplex PCR. Here the sample spans 150,000 or so clones, more than 85% being singletons. The sample consisted of peripheral blood. The receptors derive from a man between 18 and 35 years old with acute or convalescent COVID-19.

The chain couples TRBV5-4 to TRBJ2-3, with TRBD1 matching over 7 bases. The CDR3 is 13 amino acids. V was pared by 5 bases and J by 6 bases, with 6 bases of the junction left unmatched. Germline CDR1 reads SGHNT; CDR2 reads YYREEE (reference sequence). In nucleotides, the CDR3 is TGTGCCAGCAGTAGGGACAGTGAGGATACGCAGTATTTT. Its protein is CASSRDSEDTQYF.

The genes are TRBV6-5 and TRBJ1-4; a possible D gene is TRBD1 (5 bases). CDR3 length: 14 amino acids. Looked up from germline, CDR1 is MNHEY and CDR2 is SVGAGI. The germline V and J ends were trimmed by 4 bases and 5 bases, with 11 bases remaining between them. CDR3 residues: CASSSGTGNEKLFF. The CDR3 bases are TGTGCCAGCAGTTCCGGGACTGGGAATGAAAAACTGTTTTTT.